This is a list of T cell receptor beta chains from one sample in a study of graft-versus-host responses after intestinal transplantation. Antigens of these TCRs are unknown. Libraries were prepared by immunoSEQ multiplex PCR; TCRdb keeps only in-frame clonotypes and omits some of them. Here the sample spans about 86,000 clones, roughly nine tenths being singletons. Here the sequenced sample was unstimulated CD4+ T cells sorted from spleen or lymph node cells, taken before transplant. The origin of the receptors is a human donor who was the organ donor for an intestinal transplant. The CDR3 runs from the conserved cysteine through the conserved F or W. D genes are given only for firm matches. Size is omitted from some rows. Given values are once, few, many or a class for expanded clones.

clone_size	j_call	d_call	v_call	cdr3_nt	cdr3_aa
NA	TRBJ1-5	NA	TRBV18	TGTGCCAGCTCACCCACAGACAGGATTCAGCCCCAGCATTTT	CASSPTDRIQPQHF
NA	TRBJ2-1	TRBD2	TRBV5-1	TGCGCCAGCAGCTTTTTATCCCTAGCGGAATACAATGAGCAGTTCTTC	CASSFLSLAEYNEQFF
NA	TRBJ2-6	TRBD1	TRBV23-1	TGCGCCAGCAGTCCCCGGGGACAGTGGTTGTCCGGGGCCAACGTCCTGACTTTC	CASSPRGQWLSGANVLTF
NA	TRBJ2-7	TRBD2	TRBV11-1	TGTGCCAGCCCCCGGGGGGGGAGTGCCTACGAGCAGTACTTC	CASPRGGSAYEQYF
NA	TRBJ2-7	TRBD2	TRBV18	TGTGCCAGCTCACCAAACGCAGCGGGAGGGCCTGGAGAGCAGTACTTC	CASSPNAAGGPGEQYF
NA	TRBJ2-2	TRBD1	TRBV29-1	TGCAGCGTTCGGACAGGCGTGAACACCGGGGAGCTGTTTTTT	CSVRTGVNTGELFF
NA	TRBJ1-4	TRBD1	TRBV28	TGTGCCACCCAAGGGGGCCACGGTGAAAAACTGTTTTTT	CATQGGHGEKLFF
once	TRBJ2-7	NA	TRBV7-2	TGTGCCAGCAGCTTAGGCGGGACTTCCTACGAGCAGTACTTC	CASSLGGTSYEQYF
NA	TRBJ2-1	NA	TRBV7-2	TGTGCCAGCAGTCGGGGAGGCCCCTACAATGAGCAGTTCTTC	CASSRGGPYNEQFF
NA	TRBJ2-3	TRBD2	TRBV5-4	TGTGCCAGCAGCTTGACTAGCGGATACACAGATACGCAGTATTTT	CASSLTSGYTDTQYF
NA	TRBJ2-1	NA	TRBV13	TGTGCCAGCAGCTTTTCTAGCGTGGGGTTCGGTGAGCAGTTCTTC	CASSFSSVGFGEQFF
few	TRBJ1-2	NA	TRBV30	TGTGCCTGGAGTGTAGTAGCCAGGGCCGGCTACACCTTC	CAWSVVARAGYTF
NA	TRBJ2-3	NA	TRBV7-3	TGTGCCAGCAAGAGGGAGGCCCTTATCACAGATACGCAGTATTTT	CASKREALITDTQYF
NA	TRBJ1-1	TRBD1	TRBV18	TGTGCCAGCTCACAGCGGACAGGACTTGAAGCTTTCTTT	CASSQRTGLEAFF
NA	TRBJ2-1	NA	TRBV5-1	TGCGCCAGCACTAAGGCCATTCCGGGGAATGAGCAGTTCTTC	CASTKAIPGNEQFF
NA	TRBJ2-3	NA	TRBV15	TGTGCCACCAGCATTCAGGTTTCGGATACGCAGTATTTT	CATSIQVSDTQYF
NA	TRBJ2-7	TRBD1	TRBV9	TGTGCCAGCAGCTCTCGGACAGGGTCCTACGGGCAGTACTTC	CASSSRTGSYGQYF
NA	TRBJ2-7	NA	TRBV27	TGTGCCAGCAGCCCCCTAGGCGGGGTGCGAGGCTACGAGCAGTACTTC	CASSPLGGVRGYEQYF
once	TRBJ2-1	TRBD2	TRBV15	TGTGCCACCAGCAGTTTAGCGGGAGGGCTGGGCTACAATGAGCAGTTCTTC	CATSSLAGGLGYNEQFF
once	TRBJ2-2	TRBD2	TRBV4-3	TGCGCCAGCAGCCAGGGAGGGGAGGGGCGCGGATTTGGCGGGGAGCTGTTTTTT	CASSQGGEGRGFGGELFF
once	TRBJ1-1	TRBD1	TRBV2	TGTGCCAGTCGGATCCAGGGGGGCACTGAAGCTTTCTTT	CASRIQGGTEAFF
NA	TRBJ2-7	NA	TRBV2	TGTGCCAGCAGTCAACGGACTTACTACGAGCAGTACTTC	CASSQRTYYEQYF
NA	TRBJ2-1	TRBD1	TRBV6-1	TGTGCCAGCAGACGGACAGGGGGCAGGGACAATGAGCAGTTCTTC	CASRRTGGRDNEQFF
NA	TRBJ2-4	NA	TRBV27	TGTGCCAGCAGTTTAAAGTCGAGCGACATTCAGTACTTC	CASSLKSSDIQYF
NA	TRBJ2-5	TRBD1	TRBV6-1	TGTGCCAGCAGTGAAGCGCGGGCTACCCTAGACAGGGAGCAAGAGACCCAGTACTTC	CASSEARATLDREQETQYF
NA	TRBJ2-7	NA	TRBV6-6	TGTGCCAGCAGTTACGTAGCTGGCAGGGCCGAGCAGTACTTC	CASSYVAGRAEQYF
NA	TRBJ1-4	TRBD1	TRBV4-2	TGTGCCAGCAGCCAAGATCGGGGACAGGGGGGAGAAAAACTGTTTTTT	CASSQDRGQGGEKLFF
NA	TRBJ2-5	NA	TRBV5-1	TGCGCCAGCAGTCACAACTGGGAGAAGGAGACCCAGTACTTC	CASSHNWEKETQYF
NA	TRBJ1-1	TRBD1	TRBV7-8	TGTGCCAGCGGGGGTCGGTGGACAGGTACCCCGAACACTGAAGCTTTCTTT	CASGGRWTGTPNTEAFF
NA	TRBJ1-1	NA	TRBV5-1	TGCGCCAGCAGCCGCGACTGGAACACTGAAGCTTTCTTT	CASSRDWNTEAFF
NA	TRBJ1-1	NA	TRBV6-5	TGTGCCAGCAGTTACGGAGGGGTTGGCACTGAAGCTTTCTTT	CASSYGGVGTEAFF
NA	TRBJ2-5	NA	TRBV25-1	TGTGCCAGCAGTGAACCGACAGGACAAGAGACCCAGTACTTC	CASSEPTGQETQYF
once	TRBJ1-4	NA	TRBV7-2	TGTGCCAGCAGCTTAGAATTCCGGGGGACTAATGAAAAACTGTTTTTT	CASSLEFRGTNEKLFF
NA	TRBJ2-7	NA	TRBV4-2	TGTGCCAGCAGCCAAGTTGGTGTGAGCGTTCACGAGCAGTACTTC	CASSQVGVSVHEQYF
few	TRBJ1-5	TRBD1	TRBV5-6	TGTGCCAGCAGCCCAGGGACAGGGAGGAGCAATCAGCCCCAGCATTTT	CASSPGTGRSNQPQHF
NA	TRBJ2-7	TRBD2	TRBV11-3	TGTGCCAGCAGCCGCGGGGGGGGCTACGAGCAGTACTTC	CASSRGGGYEQYF
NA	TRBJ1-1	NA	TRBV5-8	TGTGCCAGCAGCTCTTATACAGGGCCGAACACTGAAGCTTTCTTT	CASSSYTGPNTEAFF
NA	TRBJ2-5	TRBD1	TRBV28	TGTGCCAGCAGTGACAGGGGTCAAGAGACCCAGTACTTC	CASSDRGQETQYF